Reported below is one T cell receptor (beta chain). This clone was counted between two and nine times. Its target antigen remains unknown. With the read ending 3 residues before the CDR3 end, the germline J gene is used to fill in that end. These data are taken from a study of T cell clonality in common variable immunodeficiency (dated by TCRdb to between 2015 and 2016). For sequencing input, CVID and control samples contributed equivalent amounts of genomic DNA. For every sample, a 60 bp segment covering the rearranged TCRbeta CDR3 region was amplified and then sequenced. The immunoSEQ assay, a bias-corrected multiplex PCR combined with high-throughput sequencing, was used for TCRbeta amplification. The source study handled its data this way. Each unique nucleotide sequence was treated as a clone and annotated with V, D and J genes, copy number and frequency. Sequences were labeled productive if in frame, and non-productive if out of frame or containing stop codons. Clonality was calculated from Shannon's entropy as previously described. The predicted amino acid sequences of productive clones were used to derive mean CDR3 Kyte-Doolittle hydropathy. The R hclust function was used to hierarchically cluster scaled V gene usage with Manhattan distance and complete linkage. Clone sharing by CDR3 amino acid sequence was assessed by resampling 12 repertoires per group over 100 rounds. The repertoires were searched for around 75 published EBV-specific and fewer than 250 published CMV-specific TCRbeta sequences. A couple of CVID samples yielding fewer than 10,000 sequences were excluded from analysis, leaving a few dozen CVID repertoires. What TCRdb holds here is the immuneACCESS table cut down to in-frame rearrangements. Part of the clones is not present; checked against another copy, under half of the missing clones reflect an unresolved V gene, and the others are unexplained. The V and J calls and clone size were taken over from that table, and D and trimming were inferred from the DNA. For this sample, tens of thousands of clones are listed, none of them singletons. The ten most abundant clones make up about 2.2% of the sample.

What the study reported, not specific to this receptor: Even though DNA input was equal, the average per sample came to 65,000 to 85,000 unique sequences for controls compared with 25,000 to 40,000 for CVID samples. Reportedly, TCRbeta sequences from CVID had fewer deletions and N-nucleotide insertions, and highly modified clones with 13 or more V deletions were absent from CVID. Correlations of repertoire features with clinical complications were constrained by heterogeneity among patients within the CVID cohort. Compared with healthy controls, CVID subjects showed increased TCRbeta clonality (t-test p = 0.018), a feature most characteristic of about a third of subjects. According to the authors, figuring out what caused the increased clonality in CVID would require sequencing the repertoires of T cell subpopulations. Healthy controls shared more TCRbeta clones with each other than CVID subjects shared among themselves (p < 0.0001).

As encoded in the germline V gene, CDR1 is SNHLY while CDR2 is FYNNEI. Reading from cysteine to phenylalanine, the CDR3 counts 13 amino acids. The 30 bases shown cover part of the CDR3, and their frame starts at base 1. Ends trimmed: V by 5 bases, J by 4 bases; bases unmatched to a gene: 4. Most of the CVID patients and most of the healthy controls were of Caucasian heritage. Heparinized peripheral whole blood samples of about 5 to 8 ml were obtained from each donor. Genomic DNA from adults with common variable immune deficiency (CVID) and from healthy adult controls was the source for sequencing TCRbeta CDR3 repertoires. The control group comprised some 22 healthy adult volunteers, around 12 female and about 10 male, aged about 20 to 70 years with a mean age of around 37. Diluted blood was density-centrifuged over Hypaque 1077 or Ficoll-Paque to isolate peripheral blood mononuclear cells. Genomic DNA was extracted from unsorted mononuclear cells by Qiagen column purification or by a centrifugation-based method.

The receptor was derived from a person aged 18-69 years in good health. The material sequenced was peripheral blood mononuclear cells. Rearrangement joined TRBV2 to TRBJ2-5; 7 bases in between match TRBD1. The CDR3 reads CASSSRGLETQYF. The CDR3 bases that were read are TGTGCCAGCAGTTCAAGGGGGCTAGAGACC.